A selection of T cell receptor beta chains follows, all from one sample in a study of T cells in Graves' hyperthyroidism and ophthalmopathy. TCRdb re-derived calls from the multiplex PCR reads in MiXCR, one entry per CDR3 protein. Seen here are roughly 640,000 distinct CDR3 sequences, approximately 16% observed once, and the top ten hold 3% to 4%. Sequenced material: blood. The receptors stem from a woman aged 40 to 50 with Graves' ophthalmopathy. CDR3s include the opening cysteine and the closing phenylalanine or tryptophan.

TRBJ1-2 | TRBV27 | 13 | CASSKEGAPGYTF
TRBJ2-3 | TRBV9 | 15 | CASSGGGRRTDTQYF
TRBJ2-1 | TRBV7-3 | 15 | CASSPTPETTNEQFF
TRBJ1-1 | TRBV19 | 15 | CATTTGTGPNTEAFF
TRBJ2-7 | TRBV7-2 | 16 | CASSLVRTGSSYEQYF
TRBJ1-2 | TRBV20-1 | 12 | CSAAVGGWGYTF
TRBJ1-2 | TRBV27 | 14 | CASRGQGAENGYTF
TRBJ2-3 | TRBV6-2/TRBV6-3 | 15 | CASSHRDRSPDTQYF
TRBJ2-2 | TRBV27 | 14 | CASSSATNTGELFF
TRBJ1-5 | TRBV12-3/TRBV12-4 | 13 | CASSTRGIQPQHF
TRBJ2-1 | TRBV20-1 | 14 | CSASPVEYLNEQFF
TRBJ2-7 | TRBV6-1 | 13 | CASSGRERDEQYF
TRBJ2-1 | TRBV10-3 | 16 | CAISESKPRGINEQFF
TRBJ2-4 | TRBV28 | 15 | CASGFRALAKNIQYF
TRBJ2-7 | TRBV7-8 | 15 | CASSPRRVGSYEQYF
TRBJ1-3 | TRBV20-1 | 14 | CSAREGNTGNTIYF
TRBJ2-3 | TRBV7-3 | 14 | CASSSGSLTGTQYF
TRBJ1-2 | TRBV19 | 15 | CASSIAGHGGYGYTF
TRBJ1-1 | TRBV19 | 13 | CASSIAQNTEAFF
TRBJ1-2 | TRBV28 | 15 | CASSLTSGQPYGYTF
TRBJ2-3 | TRBV7-2 | 15 | CASRIAGGQGDTQYF
TRBJ1-1 | TRBV28 | 14 | CASRRGSGNTEAFF
TRBJ2-3 | TRBV9 | 15 | CASSVAVAGTDTQYF
TRBJ2-5 | TRBV20-1 | 13 | CSARVVGQETQYF
TRBJ2-5 | TRBV7-9 | 14 | CASSFGGAQETQYF
TRBJ1-3 | TRBV5-1 | 15 | CASSLSGDLGNTIYF
TRBJ1-5 | TRBV11-2 | 15 | CASSPNSQGNQPQHF
TRBJ2-1 | TRBV7-8 | 14 | CASSVSESYNEQFF
TRBJ2-5 | TRBV20-1 | 15 | CSARDSTRGSETQYF
TRBJ2-7 | TRBV2 | 16 | CASSWTSGSSSYEQYF
TRBJ2-3 | TRBV6-1 | 19 | CASSEWGSGPTSHTDTQYF
TRBJ2-3 | TRBV12-3/TRBV12-4 | 20 | CASSPDPGLAGGFDTDTQYF
TRBJ2-1 | TRBV2 | 14 | CASRGGGPYNEQFF
TRBJ2-5 | TRBV29-1 | 12 | CSVSGGAETQYF
TRBJ1-5 | TRBV20-1 | 13 | CSAISGVDQPQHF
TRBJ2-3 | TRBV7-9 | 15 | CASSLKRGYTDTQYF
TRBJ1-1 | TRBV27 | 17 | CASSFIQNFRSNTEAFF
TRBJ1-6 | TRBV7-6 | 13 | CASSAHRDSPLHF
TRBJ1-2 | TRBV4-1 | 14 | CASSQDAGSRGYTF
TRBJ2-3 | TRBV10-3 | 15 | CATTTGAASTDTQYF
TRBJ2-1 | TRBV12-3/TRBV12-4 | 13 | CASTLGQGNEQFF
TRBJ1-1 | TRBV27 | 17 | CASSFRQTASMNTEAFF
TRBJ2-2 | TRBV12-5 | 18 | CASGLPHTNRRDTGELFF
TRBJ2-5 | TRBV20-1 | 13 | CSARRQGQETQYF
TRBJ2-5 | TRBV28 | 15 | CASTSVGGQGETQYF
TRBJ2-2 | TRBV24-1 | 14 | CATSAHRNTGELFF
TRBJ1-5 | TRBV20-1 | 15 | CSARGGRVSNQPQHF
TRBJ2-7 | TRBV18 | 14 | CASSQGQEFYEQYF
TRBJ2-2 | TRBV24-1 | 15 | CATGAAPPDTGELFF
TRBJ2-1 | TRBV7-8 | 16 | CASSPLGRGRNNEQFF
TRBJ2-7 | TRBV28 | 16 | CASSSLGLAFSYEQYF